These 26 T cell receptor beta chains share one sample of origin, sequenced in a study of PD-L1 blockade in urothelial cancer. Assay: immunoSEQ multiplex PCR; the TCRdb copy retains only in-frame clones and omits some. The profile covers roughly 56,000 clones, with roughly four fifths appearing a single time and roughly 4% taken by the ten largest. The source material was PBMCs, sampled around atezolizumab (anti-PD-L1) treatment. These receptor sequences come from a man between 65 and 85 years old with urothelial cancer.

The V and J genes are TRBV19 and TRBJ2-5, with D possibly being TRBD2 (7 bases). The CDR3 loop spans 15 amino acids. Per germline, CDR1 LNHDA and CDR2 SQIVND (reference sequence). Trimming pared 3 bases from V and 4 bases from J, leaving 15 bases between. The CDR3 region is CASSIQLGGGETQYF. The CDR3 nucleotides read TGTGCCAGTAGTATCCAACTAGGGGGGGGAGAGACCCAGTACTTC.

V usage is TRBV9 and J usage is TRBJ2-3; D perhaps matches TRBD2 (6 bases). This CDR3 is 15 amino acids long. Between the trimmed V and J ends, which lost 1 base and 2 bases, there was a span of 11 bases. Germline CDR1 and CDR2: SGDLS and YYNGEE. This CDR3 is CASSVWAGTTDTQYF. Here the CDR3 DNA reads TGTGCCAGCAGCGTATGGGCGGGGACCACAGATACGCAGTATTTT.

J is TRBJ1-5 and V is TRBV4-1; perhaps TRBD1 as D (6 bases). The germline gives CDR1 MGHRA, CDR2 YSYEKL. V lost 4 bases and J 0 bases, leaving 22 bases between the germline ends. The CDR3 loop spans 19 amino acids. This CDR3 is CASSPSGLPQGNSNQPQHF. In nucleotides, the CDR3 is TGCGCCAGCAGCCCGAGTGGCCTTCCACAGGGTAATAGCAATCAGCCCCAGCATTTT.

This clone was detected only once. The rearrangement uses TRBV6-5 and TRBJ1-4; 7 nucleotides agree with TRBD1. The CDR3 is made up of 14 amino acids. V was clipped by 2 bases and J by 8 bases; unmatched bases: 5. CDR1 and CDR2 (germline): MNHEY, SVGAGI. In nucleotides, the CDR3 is TGTGCCAGCAGTTACCTGCGGGACAGCGAAAAACTGTTTTTT. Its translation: CASSYLRDSEKLFF.

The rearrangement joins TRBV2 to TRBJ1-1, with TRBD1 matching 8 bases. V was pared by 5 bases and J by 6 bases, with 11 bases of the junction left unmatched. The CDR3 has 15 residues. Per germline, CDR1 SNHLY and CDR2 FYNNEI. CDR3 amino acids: CASSQTGQGGAEAFF. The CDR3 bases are TGTGCCAGCAGTCAAACTGGACAGGGAGGGGCTGAAGCTTTCTTT. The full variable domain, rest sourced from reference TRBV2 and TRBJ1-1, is EPEVTQTPSHQVTQMGQEVILRCVPISNHLYFYWYRQILGQKVEFLVSFYNNEISEKSEIFDDQFSVERPDGSNFTLKIRSTKLEDSAMYFCASSQTGQGGAEAFFGQGTRLTVV.

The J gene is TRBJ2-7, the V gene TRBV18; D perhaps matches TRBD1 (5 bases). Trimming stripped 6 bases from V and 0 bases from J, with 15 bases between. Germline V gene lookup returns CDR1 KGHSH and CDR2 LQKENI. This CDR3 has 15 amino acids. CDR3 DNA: TGTGCCAGCTCCCCCGCCCCGACAGCCTCCTACGAGCAGTACTTC. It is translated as CASSPAPTASYEQYF.

This CDR3 is CASSLVFSGQGTGGYTF. As DNA, the CDR3 is TGTGCCAGCAGCTTAGTATTTTCGGGACAGGGGACGGGTGGCTACACCTTC. The J gene is TRBJ1-2, the V gene TRBV11-2; TRBD1 aligns across 10 bases. Germline V gene lookup returns CDR1 SGHAT and CDR2 FQNNGV. There are 17 residues in the CDR3. The junction had 12 bases not matched to a gene; V was cut back by 1 base and J by 7 bases.

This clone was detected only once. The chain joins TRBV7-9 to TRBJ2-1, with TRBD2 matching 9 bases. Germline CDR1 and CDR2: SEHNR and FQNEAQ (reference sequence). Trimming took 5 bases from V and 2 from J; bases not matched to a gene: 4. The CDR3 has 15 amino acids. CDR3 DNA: TGTGCCAGCAGCCCGGGACTAGCCGCCTACAATGAGCAGTTCTTC. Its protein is CASSPGLAAYNEQFF. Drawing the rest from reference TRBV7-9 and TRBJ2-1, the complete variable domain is DTGVSQNPRHKITKRGQNVTFRCDPISEHNRLYWYRQTLGQGPEFLTYFQNEAQLEKSRLLSDRFSAERPKGSFSTLEIQRTEQGDSAMYLCASSPGLAAYNEQFFGPGTRLTVL.

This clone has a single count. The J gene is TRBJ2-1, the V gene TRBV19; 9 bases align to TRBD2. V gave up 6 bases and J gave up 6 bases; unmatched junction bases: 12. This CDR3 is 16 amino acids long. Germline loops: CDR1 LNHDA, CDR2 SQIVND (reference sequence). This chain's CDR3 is CASSQAGTSLFNEQFF. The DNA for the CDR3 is TGTGCCAGTAGCCAAGCCGGGACTAGCCTTTTCAATGAGCAGTTCTTC.

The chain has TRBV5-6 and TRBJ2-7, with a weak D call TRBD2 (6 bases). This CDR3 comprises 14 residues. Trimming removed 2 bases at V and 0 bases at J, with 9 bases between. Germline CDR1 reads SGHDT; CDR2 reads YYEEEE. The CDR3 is CASSFLGGSYEQYF. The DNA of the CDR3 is TGTGCCAGCAGCTTCCTGGGAGGCTCCTACGAGCAGTACTTC.

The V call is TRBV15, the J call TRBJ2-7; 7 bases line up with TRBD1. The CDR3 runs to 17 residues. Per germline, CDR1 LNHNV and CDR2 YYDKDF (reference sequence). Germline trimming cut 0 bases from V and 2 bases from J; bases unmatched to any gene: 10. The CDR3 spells CATSRDRAGTETYEQYF. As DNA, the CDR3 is TGTGCCACCAGCAGAGATCGTGCCGGGACAGAAACCTACGAGCAGTACTTC.

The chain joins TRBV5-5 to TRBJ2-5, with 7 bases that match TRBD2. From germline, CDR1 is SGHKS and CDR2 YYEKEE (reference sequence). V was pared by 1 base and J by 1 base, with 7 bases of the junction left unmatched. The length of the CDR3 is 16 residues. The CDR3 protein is CASSLLAGVAQETQYF. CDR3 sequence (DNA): TGTGCCAGCAGCTTGCTTGCGGGAGTCGCCCAAGAGACCCAGTACTTC.

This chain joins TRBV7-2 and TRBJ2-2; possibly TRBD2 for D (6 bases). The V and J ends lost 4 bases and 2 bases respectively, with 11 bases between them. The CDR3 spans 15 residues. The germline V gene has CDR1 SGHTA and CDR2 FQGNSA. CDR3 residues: CASSYNSGNTGELFF. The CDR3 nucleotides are TGTGCCAGCAGCTACAATAGCGGTAACACCGGGGAGCTGTTTTTT.

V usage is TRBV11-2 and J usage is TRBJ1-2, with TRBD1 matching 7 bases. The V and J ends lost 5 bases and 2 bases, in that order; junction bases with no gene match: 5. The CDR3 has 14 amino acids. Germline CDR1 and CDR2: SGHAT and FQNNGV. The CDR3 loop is CASSRGQTNYGYTF. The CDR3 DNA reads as TGTGCCAGCAGCCGGGGACAGACGAACTATGGCTACACCTTC.

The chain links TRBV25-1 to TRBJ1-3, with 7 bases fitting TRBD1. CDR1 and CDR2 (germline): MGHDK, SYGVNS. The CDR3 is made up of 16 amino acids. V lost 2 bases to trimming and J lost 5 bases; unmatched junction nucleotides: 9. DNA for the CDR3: TGTGCCAGCAGTGAACCCATCGGGGACAGCAGAAACACCATATATTTT. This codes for CASSEPIGDSRNTIYF.

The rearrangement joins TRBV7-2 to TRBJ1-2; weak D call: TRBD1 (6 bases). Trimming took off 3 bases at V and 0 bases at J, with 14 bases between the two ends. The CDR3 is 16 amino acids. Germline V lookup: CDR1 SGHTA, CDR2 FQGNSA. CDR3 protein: CASSFGGSGTNYGYTF. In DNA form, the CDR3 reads TGTGCCAGCAGCTTTGGGGGCAGTGGAACTAACTATGGCTACACCTTC.

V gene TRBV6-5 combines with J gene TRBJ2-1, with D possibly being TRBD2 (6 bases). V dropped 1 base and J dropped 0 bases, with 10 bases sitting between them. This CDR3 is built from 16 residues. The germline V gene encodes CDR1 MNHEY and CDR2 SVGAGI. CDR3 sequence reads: CASSYYVADSYNEQFF. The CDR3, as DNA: TGTGCCAGCAGTTACTACGTAGCGGACTCCTACAATGAGCAGTTCTTC.

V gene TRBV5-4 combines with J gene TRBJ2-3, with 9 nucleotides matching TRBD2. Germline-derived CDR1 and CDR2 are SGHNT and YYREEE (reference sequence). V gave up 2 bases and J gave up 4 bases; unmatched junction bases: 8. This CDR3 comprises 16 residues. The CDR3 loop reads CASSFLSGRPADTQYF. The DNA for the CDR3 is TGTGCCAGCAGCTTCCTTAGCGGGAGACCTGCAGATACGCAGTATTTT.

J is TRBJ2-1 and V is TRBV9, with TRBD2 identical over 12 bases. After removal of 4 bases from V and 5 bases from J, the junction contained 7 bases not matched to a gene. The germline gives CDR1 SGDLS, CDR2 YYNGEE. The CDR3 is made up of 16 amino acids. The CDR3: CASSSGLAGPDNEQFF. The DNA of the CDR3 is TGTGCCAGCAGCTCGGGACTAGCGGGCCCGGACAATGAGCAGTTCTTC.

The CDR3 loop is CASSPPPRTGEQFF. The CDR3 DNA is TGTGCCAGCAGCCCCCCCCCTAGGACAGGGGAGCAGTTCTTC. The chain carries TRBV9 and TRBJ2-1; 8 bases agree with TRBD1. This CDR3 is 14 amino acids long. V trimming: 4 bases; J trimming: 10 bases; junction bases outside the gene matches: 10. CDR1 is SGDLS and CDR2 is YYNGEE in the germline V gene.

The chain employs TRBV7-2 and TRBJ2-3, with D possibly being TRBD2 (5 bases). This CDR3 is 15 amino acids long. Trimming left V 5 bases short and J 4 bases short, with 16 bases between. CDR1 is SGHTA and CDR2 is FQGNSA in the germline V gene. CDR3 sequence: CASSTRAGGPDTQYF. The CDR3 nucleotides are TGTGCCAGCAGCACCCGGGCGGGTGGGCCAGATACGCAGTATTTT.

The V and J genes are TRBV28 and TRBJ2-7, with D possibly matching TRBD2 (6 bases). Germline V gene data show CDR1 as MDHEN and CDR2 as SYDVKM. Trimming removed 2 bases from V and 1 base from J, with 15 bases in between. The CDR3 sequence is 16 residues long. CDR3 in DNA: TGTGCCAGCAGTTTAGCCCTTTGGGCGGGATCCTACGAGCAGTACTTC. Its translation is CASSLALWAGSYEQYF.

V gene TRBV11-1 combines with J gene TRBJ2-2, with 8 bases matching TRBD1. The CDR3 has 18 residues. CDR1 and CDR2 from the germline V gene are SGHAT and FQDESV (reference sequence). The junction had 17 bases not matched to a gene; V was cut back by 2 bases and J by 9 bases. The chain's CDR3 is CASSLFVLGTGVIRELFF. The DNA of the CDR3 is TGTGCCAGCAGCTTATTCGTTTTAGGGACAGGAGTCATCCGGGAGCTGTTTTTT. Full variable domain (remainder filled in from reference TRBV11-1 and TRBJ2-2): EAEVAQSPRYKITEKSQAVAFWCDPISGHATLYWYRQILGQGPELLVQFQDESVVDDSQLPKDRFSAERLKGVDSTLKIQPAELGDSAMYLCASSLFVLGTGVIRELFFGEGSRLTVL.

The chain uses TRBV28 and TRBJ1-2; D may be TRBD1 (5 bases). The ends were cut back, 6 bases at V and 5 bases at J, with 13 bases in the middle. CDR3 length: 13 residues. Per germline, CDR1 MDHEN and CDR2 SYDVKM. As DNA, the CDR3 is TGTGCCAGCAGACGCCGATCAGGGTATGGCTACACCTTC. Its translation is CASRRRSGYGYTF.

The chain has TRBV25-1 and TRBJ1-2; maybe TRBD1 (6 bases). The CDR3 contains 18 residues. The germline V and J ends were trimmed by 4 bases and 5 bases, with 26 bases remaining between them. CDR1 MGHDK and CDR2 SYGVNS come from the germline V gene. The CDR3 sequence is CASSAPGTLSVGIYGYTF. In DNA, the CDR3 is TGTGCCAGCAGTGCCCCCGGGACATTATCCGTTGGAATTTATGGCTACACCTTC.

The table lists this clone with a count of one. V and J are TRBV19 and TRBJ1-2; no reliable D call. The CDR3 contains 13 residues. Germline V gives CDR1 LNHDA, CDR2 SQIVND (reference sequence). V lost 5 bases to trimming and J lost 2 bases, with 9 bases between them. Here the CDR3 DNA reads TGTGCCAGTAGTCCCCGGGAGAACTATGGCTACACCTTC. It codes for CASSPRENYGYTF.